This T cell receptor (beta chain) was sequenced in a study of blood T cells in healthy people across ages. Then a second PCR, running roughly 6 to 11 cycles, was carried out with a sample-barcoded 5' primer and a J-beta primer mix. Template switching added a 12-random-nucleotide identifier to every cDNA molecule. A minimum of 2.5 million CDR3-containing paired-end reads was obtained for each sample. TCRdb fed the 5' RACE reads into MiXCR, producing one record per CDR3 protein. The sample shows about 780,000 distinct CDR3 sequences, about half of them seen only once. This clonotype was found a few times. The antigen is not known. This may be a read error, as it is one base from a much larger clone. The germline V and J ends were trimmed by 6 bases and 1 base, with 9 bases remaining between them. The CDR3 contains 13 residues. The germline V gene has CDR1 LNHNV and CDR2 YYDKDF (reference sequence). Overall study results and limits: When one million T cells were used, diversity estimates were thought to be underestimates.

Sequencing was carried out using blood. This rearrangement joins TRBV15 to TRBJ1-1; D not resolved. The clonotype comes from an elderly man in good health. The CDR3 loop is CATSSGENTEAFF. As DNA, the CDR3 is TGTGCCACCAGTAGCGGTGAGAACACTGAAGCTTTCTTT.